The T cell receptor beta chain described here comes from a study of TIL therapy for anti-PD-1-resistant metastatic lung cancer. Study at large: Median tumor PD-L1 proportion score was about 5.9%.

Stated time point: pre-treatment sample, taken before nivolumab and TIL therapy. The CDR3 has 13 residues. V lost 5 bases to trimming and J lost 5 bases, with 9 bases between them. Per the germline V gene, CDR1 is MNHEY and CDR2 is SVGAGI. In regard to this clone: Its target is not known.

The immunoSEQ assay was v3. Data came from immunoSEQ multiplex PCR; TCRdb stores just in-frame clones and leaves some out. The table lists more than 45,000 clones, roughly 84% of them singletons. Study conclusions and caveats: Infused TIL clonotypes partially replaced the baseline blood repertoire, then decayed over months.

This chain uses TRBV6-5 with TRBJ2-2; possibly TRBD2 for D (5 bases). The material sequenced was blood, taken at baseline. The clonotype originates from a person between 25 and 79 years old with non-small cell lung cancer. The CDR3 region is CASSPPGTGELFF. For the CDR3, the DNA is TGTGCCAGCAGTCCCCCGGGGACCGGGGAGCTGTTTTTT.